A selection of T cell receptor beta chains follows, all from one sample in a study of T cell repertoires in ileal Crohn's disease. Assay: immunoSEQ multiplex PCR; the TCRdb copy retains only in-frame clones and omits some. The profile shows about 4,000 clones, over 60% of them singletons. Sequenced input: ileal tissue. The receptors originated from an adult with Crohn's disease. The CDR3 runs from the conserved cysteine through the conserved F or W. D genes are given only for firm matches. Some rows have no size entry. The others give once, few or many, or a class for an expanded clone.

j_call d_call v_call clone_size cdr3_nt cdr3_aa
TRBJ2-1 NA TRBV11-2 once TGTGCCAGCAGCTCCCCCGGACAGTCTCAGCAGTTCTTC CASSSPGQSQQFF
TRBJ2-7 TRBD2 TRBV18 few TGTGCCAGCGCGGGACTAGCGGGAGACGAGCAGTACTTC CASAGLAGDEQYF
TRBJ1-1 TRBD1 TRBV7-2 NA TGTGCCAGCAGCTTAGGGAAGGGACAGGGAAGTACTGAAGCTTTCTTT CASSLGKGQGSTEAFF
TRBJ2-2 NA TRBV5-1 once TGCGCCAGCAGCTTCGGTACGGCGAACACCGGGGAGCTGTTTTTT CASSFGTANTGELFF
TRBJ2-3 TRBD2 TRBV2 NA TGTGCCAGCAAGATGGGCGGGGGGCTCACAGATACGCAGTATTTT CASKMGGGLTDTQYF
TRBJ1-1 NA TRBV7-2 NA TGTGCCAGCAGCTTCCAGGCCCTGAACACTGAAGCTTTCTTT CASSFQALNTEAFF
TRBJ2-1 TRBD1 TRBV28 NA TGTGCCAGCAGTCGGAGACAGGGGGCATTTAGCGATGAGCAGTTCTTC CASSRRQGAFSDEQFF
TRBJ2-7 NA TRBV28 NA TGTGCCAGCAAAACCGGACTCGACGAGCAGTACTTC CASKTGLDEQYF
TRBJ1-1 TRBD1 TRBV19 once TGTGCCAGTAGTAGCTGGGACAGGGGGCTGGGCACTGAAGCTTTCTTT CASSSWDRGLGTEAFF
TRBJ2-5 NA TRBV27 NA TGTGCCAGCAGTTTAAGTAGGCGGGAAGAGACCCAGTACTTC CASSLSRREETQYF
TRBJ2-3 NA TRBV27 NA TGTGCCAGCAGTTCCTTCTCCAGGTCCGGCACAGATACGCAGTATTTT CASSSFSRSGTDTQYF
TRBJ2-1 TRBD2 TRBV7-7 few TGTGCCAGCAGCTTACCTCGGAGCGGGAGGGCCTACAATGAGCAGTTCTTC CASSLPRSGRAYNEQFF
TRBJ2-1 NA TRBV29-1 NA TGCAGCGTTGGTCTCGGGGATGAGCAGTTCTTC CSVGLGDEQFF
TRBJ2-1 NA TRBV9 NA TGTGCCAGCAGTTATAGCGATGAGCAGTTCTTC CASSYSDEQFF
TRBJ2-5 NA TRBV6-1 NA TGTGCCAGCAGTGACAGGAGGGAGACCCAGTACTTC CASSDRRETQYF
TRBJ2-1 NA TRBV7-2 NA TGTGCCAGCAGCCTAGGGGGGGTGGTCAATGAGCAGTTCTTC CASSLGGVVNEQFF
TRBJ2-5 NA TRBV30 NA TGTGCCTGGAGACTCCAAGAGACCCAGTACTTC CAWRLQETQYF
TRBJ2-1 NA TRBV27 NA TGTGCCAGCAGTTCAGGGGCCACCTACAATGAGCAGTTCTTC CASSSGATYNEQFF
TRBJ2-2 TRBD1 TRBV7-9 NA TGTGCCAGCAGCTCAGGACAGGGGGGGAACACCGGGGAGCTGTTTTTT CASSSGQGGNTGELFF
TRBJ1-5 TRBD1 TRBV19 NA TGTGCCAGCCACAGGGGGACCAATCAGCCCCAGCATTTT CASHRGTNQPQHF
TRBJ1-2 TRBD1 TRBV6-1 few TGTGCCAGCAGTGAAGCGGGGCCGGGACAGGGGTCTGGCTACACCTTC CASSEAGPGQGSGYTF
TRBJ1-5 TRBD1 TRBV2 NA TGTGCCAGCAGTTCACTCCCGGGACAGAATAGCAATCAGCCCCAGCATTTT CASSSLPGQNSNQPQHF
TRBJ2-2 NA TRBV6-5 NA TGTGCCAGCAGTTATGGGGGGGCGGGGACCGGGGAGCTGTTTTTT CASSYGGAGTGELFF
TRBJ2-7 NA TRBV4-3 once TGCGCCAGCAGCCAGGGACTGGGCTCCTACGAGCAGTACTTC CASSQGLGSYEQYF
TRBJ1-6 NA TRBV6-5 few TGTGCCAGCAGCGGGGGTGATTCACCCCTCCACTTT CASSGGDSPLHF
TRBJ2-7 NA TRBV2 once TGTGCCAGCAACACACAGGGAGGGGAGCAGTACTTC CASNTQGGEQYF
TRBJ2-3 NA TRBV19 few TGTGCCAGTAGTATCACGGGGGGCATGGCAGATACGCAGTATTTT CASSITGGMADTQYF
TRBJ2-2 NA TRBV1 NA TGCACCAGCAGTCCGGGACTAGCGGGGGGGCTGAACACCGGGGAGCTGTTTTTT CTSSPGLAGGLNTGELFF
TRBJ1-1 TRBD1 TRBV5-1 NA TGCGCCAGCAGCTCTACAGACAGGGATGGAGCTTTCTTT CASSSTDRDGAFF
TRBJ1-1 NA TRBV18 NA TGTGCCAGCCTTGAAACAGTGAACACTGAAGCTTTCTTT CASLETVNTEAFF
TRBJ2-7 TRBD1 TRBV2 NA TGTGCCAGCAGCTCGGACAGGGGGCGATACGAGCAGTACTTC CASSSDRGRYEQYF
TRBJ2-5 TRBD2 TRBV30 NA TGTGCCTGGCGGGGGGTGGAGACCCAGTACTTC CAWRGVETQYF
TRBJ2-1 NA TRBV7-9 NA TGTGCCAGCAGCTTATCTCAGGGATTCGATGAGCAGTTCTTC CASSLSQGFDEQFF
TRBJ2-5 TRBD1 TRBV7-2 few TGTGCCAGCAGCTTAGCGGGACAGGGGCCCCAAGAGACCCAGTACTTC CASSLAGQGPQETQYF
TRBJ1-2 TRBD1 TRBV6-5 few TGTGCCAGCAGTTACCGCCAGGGGGCCTATGGCTACACCTTC CASSYRQGAYGYTF
TRBJ1-5 TRBD1 TRBV7-6 NA TGTGCCAGCAGCTTAGCAGGGACAGGCAATCAGCCCCAGCATTTT CASSLAGTGNQPQHF
TRBJ2-5 TRBD2 TRBV2 once TGTGCCAGCAGTGTACTAGCGGGGGGGCGGGAGACCCAGTACTTC CASSVLAGGRETQYF
TRBJ1-2 NA TRBV7-9 NA TGTGCCAGCAGCTCCCGAGGAGGAGTAAGCGGGAGGGAATTCTATGGCTACACCTTC CASSSRGGVSGREFYGYTF
TRBJ2-1 TRBD2 TRBV2 NA TGTGCCAGCAGTGGGACTAGTCGTGAGCAGTTCTTC CASSGTSREQFF
TRBJ2-7 NA TRBV21-1 NA TGTGCCAGCAGCAAAGTAGCAGGGGGGTACGAGCAGTACTTC CASSKVAGGYEQYF
TRBJ1-2 NA TRBV5-6 few TGTGCCAGCAGCACGACAGCCACGGATGGCTACACCTTC CASSTTATDGYTF
TRBJ1-5 TRBD1 TRBV5-1 NA TGCGCCAGCAGCCTGACAGGGGCTGACAATCAGCCCCAGCATTTT CASSLTGADNQPQHF
TRBJ2-7 NA TRBV5-1 NA TGCGCCAGCAGCTTGGACAGTTTCTACGAGCAGTACTTC CASSLDSFYEQYF
TRBJ1-2 NA TRBV6-1 few TGTGCCAGCAGGGACAGTTCTAACTATGGCTACACCTTC CASRDSSNYGYTF
TRBJ1-1 TRBD1 TRBV11-2 NA TGTGCCAGCAGCTTAGGGACAGGGTGGACGAACACTGAAGCTTTCTTT CASSLGTGWTNTEAFF
TRBJ2-1 TRBD1 TRBV5-4 NA TGTGCCAGCAGCCTCCGGGACAGGGCCTACAATGAGCAGTTCTTC CASSLRDRAYNEQFF
TRBJ1-1 NA TRBV29-1 NA TGCAGCGTTTGCAGGGAGGAATTTACTGAAGCTTTCTTT CSVCREEFTEAFF
TRBJ1-6 NA TRBV6-5 NA TGTGCCAGCAGTGTACAGGTTGGGAATTCACCCCTCCACTTT CASSVQVGNSPLHF
TRBJ2-3 NA TRBV30 NA TGTGCCTGGAGTGCCCGTCTTCGCAGGGCTATCGCAGATACGCAGTATTTT CAWSARLRRAIADTQYF
TRBJ1-5 TRBD1 TRBV28 NA TGTGCCAGCAGTTCACAGGGGGCGCATCAGCCCCAGCATTTT CASSSQGAHQPQHF
TRBJ2-1 NA TRBV6-5 NA TGTGCCAGCAGTTACTCGAGGGTCAATGAGCAGTTCTTC CASSYSRVNEQFF
TRBJ2-2 NA TRBV6-5 NA TGTGCCAGCACCAGACACCCGAACACCGGGGAGCTGTTTTTT CASTRHPNTGELFF
TRBJ2-4 TRBD2 TRBV28 NA TGTGCCAGCAGTAGCAGACCCGGGAGGGCCAAAAACATTCAGTACTTC CASSSRPGRAKNIQYF